This T cell receptor beta chain was identified in a study of T cells in localized non-small cell lung cancer. Overall study results and limits: Appearance in adjacent lung was seen for a median approximately 58 of the top 100 tumor clones. Uninvolved adjacent lung had more T cell clonality than any other tissue, topping tumor.

Sequenced by immunoSEQ multiplex PCR; TCRdb stores in-frame clones only, minus some. Of approximately 23,000 clones in the sample, 70% to 90% were seen once. As regards this clone: Antigen: not known.

CDR1 is MNHEY, CDR2 SVGAGI, per germline. The CDR3 consists of 16 residues. Deletions cut 0 bases from V and 0 bases from J, with 10 bases between. This TCR derives from a male donor at least 60 years old with stage I lung adenocarcinoma. The chain recombines TRBV6-5 with TRBJ2-3; D call uncertain. The sequencing used peripheral blood, collected before any cancer treatment. Here the CDR3 reads CASSYSLVGSTDTQYF. In nucleotides, the CDR3 is TGTGCCAGCAGTTACTCTCTAGTCGGGAGCACAGATACGCAGTATTTT.